Each of the 22 T cell receptor beta chains below was sequenced from the same sample in a study of cytomegalovirus exposure and HLA in healthy donors. The PCR made use of 60 Vbeta and 13 Jbeta primers. Repertoires were generated with immunoSEQ multiplex PCR, while TCRdb's copy carries only in-frame clones and drops some. Among some 200,000 clones listed, about four fifths were seen once. The specimen sequenced was PBMCs. These receptors all come from a girl aged 10 to 17 in good health and CMV-seropositive.

V is TRBV7-9 and J is TRBJ2-3, with a weak D call TRBD2 (5 bases). CDR3 length: 14 residues. The germline V and J ends were trimmed by 5 bases and 4 bases, with 13 bases remaining between them. In germline, CDR1 is SEHNR, CDR2 FQNEAQ (reference sequence). The CDR3: CASSEAALPDTQYF. CDR3 nucleotide sequence: TGTGCCAGCAGCGAAGCGGCTTTGCCAGATACGCAGTATTTT.

The chain couples TRBV2 to TRBJ1-4; TRBD1 aligns across 7 bases. V shed 7 bases, J shed 3 bases, and the junction held 11 bases outside the gene matches. From germline, CDR1 is SNHLY and CDR2 FYNNEI. The CDR3 has 16 amino acids. CDR3 in amino acids: CASTADRVGANEKLFF. CDR3 nucleotide sequence: TGTGCCAGCACCGCCGACAGGGTCGGGGCTAATGAAAAACTGTTTTTT.

The V and J genes are TRBV19 and TRBJ2-1; 7 bases are a match to TRBD2. The CDR3 has 12 amino acids. Germline CDR1 reads LNHDA; CDR2 reads SQIVND (reference sequence). Trimming cost V 8 bases and J 7 bases; bases outside gene matches: 5. The CDR3 coding sequence is TGTGCCAGTGGGGGGGACCTTAATGAGCAGTTCTTC. This translates into CASGGDLNEQFF.

The table lists this clone with a count of one. The chain has TRBV6-6 and TRBJ1-1; 7 bases line up with TRBD1. This CDR3 is 14 amino acids long. The ends lost 6 bases at V and 3 bases at J; junction bases unmatched: 7. The germline V gene encodes CDR1 MNHNY and CDR2 SVGAGI (reference sequence). The CDR3 is CASRTGTADTEAFF. The CDR3 coding sequence is TGTGCCAGCAGAACCGGGACAGCTGACACTGAAGCTTTCTTT.

The rearrangement links TRBV4-2 to TRBJ2-3; 10 positions agree with TRBD2. Germline V gives CDR1 LGHNA, CDR2 YNFKEQ. This CDR3 contains 20 residues. After removal of 3 bases from V and 2 bases from J, the junction contained 17 bases not matched to a gene. CDR3 in DNA: TGTGCCAGCAGCCAGGGGGTTGGGGCCAGCGGGGGGGCCTTCACAGATACGCAGTATTTT. This sequence encodes CASSQGVGASGGAFTDTQYF.

V usage is TRBV9 and J usage is TRBJ2-5; 9 bases align to TRBD1. This CDR3 spans 14 amino acids. V was pared by 3 bases and J by 5 bases, with 5 bases of the junction left unmatched. CDR1 SGDLS and CDR2 YYNGEE come from the germline V gene. In nucleotides, the CDR3 is TGTGCCAGCAGCGGGACAGGGGTTTTGGAGACCCAGTACTTC. Translation: CASSGTGVLETQYF. Complete variable domain (other parts from reference TRBV9 and TRBJ2-5): DSGVTQTPKHLITATGQRVTLRCSPRSGDLSVYWYQQSLDQGLQFLIQYYNGEERAKGNILERFSAQQFPDLHSELNLSSLELGDSALYFCASSGTGVLETQYFGPGTRLLVL.

The chain uses TRBV6-5 and TRBJ1-1, with 7 bases lining up with TRBD1. CDR3 size: 14 residues. V shed 1 base, J shed 5 bases, and the junction held 4 bases outside the gene matches. The V gene's germline CDR1 is MNHEY and CDR2 SVGAGI. CDR3 nucleotide sequence: TGTGCCAGCAGTTACTTAGGGGGCGGTACTGAAGCTTTCTTT. Amino acid sequence: CASSYLGGGTEAFF.

The chain combines TRBV11-2 with TRBJ1-2; D not resolved. CDR1 and CDR2 (germline): SGHAT, FQNNGV. The V end lost 2 bases, the J end lost 5 bases, and 15 bases lay between the germline ends. CDR3 length: 15 amino acids. The CDR3 sequence: CASSLRGQAKYGYTF. CDR3 coding DNA: TGTGCCAGCAGCTTACGTGGGCAGGCGAAATATGGCTACACCTTC.

The genes are TRBV4-2 and TRBJ1-1, with D hard to call. V lost 1 base to trimming and J lost 2 bases, with 5 bases between them. The germline V gene encodes CDR1 LGHNA and CDR2 YNFKEQ. This CDR3 is 13 amino acids long. In DNA form, the CDR3 reads TGTGCCAGCAGCCAAGCGGTTAACACTGAAGCTTTCTTT. Protein product: CASSQAVNTEAFF.

The sample holds one count of this clone. V and J are TRBV5-1 and TRBJ1-6; 11 bases map to TRBD1. This CDR3 region has 15 residues. Trimming at V came to 3 bases and at J to 8 bases, leaving 4 bases not matched to a gene. Germline V gives CDR1 SGHRS, CDR2 YFSETQ. The CDR3 region has the DNA TGCGCCAGCAGCTCTAGGACAGGGGGCGATTCACCCCTCCACTTT. It is translated as CASSSRTGGDSPLHF.

This chain uses TRBV19 with TRBJ1-1; D remains unclear. V lost 3 bases and J lost 4, with 9 bases in between. The CDR3 loop spans 13 amino acids. Germline V gene sequence: CDR1 LNHDA, CDR2 SQIVND (reference sequence). CDR3 sequence: CASSIQEATEAFF. In DNA form, the CDR3 reads TGTGCCAGTAGTATTCAGGAAGCCACTGAAGCTTTCTTT. The entire variable domain, with the rest obtained from reference TRBV19 and TRBJ1-1, is as follows: DGGITQSPKYLFRKEGQNVTLSCEQNLNHDAMYWYRQDPGQGLRLIYYSQIVNDFQKGDIAEGYSVSREKKESFPLTVTSAQKNPTAFYLCASSIQEATEAFFGQGTRLTVV.

This chain uses TRBV6-4 with TRBJ1-5, with TRBD1 as a possible D gene (5 bases). Trimming took 4 bases from V and 6 from J, leaving 10 bases between them. The CDR3 spans 13 residues. Germline V gene data show CDR1 as MRHNA and CDR2 as SNTAGT. For the CDR3, the DNA is TGTGCCAGCAGTGGGACACCTTCTCAGCCCCAGCATTTT. Translating gives CASSGTPSQPQHF.

The chain joins TRBV19 to TRBJ2-1; 8 bases map to TRBD2. Losses at the gene ends were 4 bases for V and 4 bases for J; bases not matched to a gene: 3. This CDR3 has 14 amino acids. CDR1 and CDR2 from the germline V gene are LNHDA and SQIVND (reference sequence). CDR3 protein: CASSSGGRYNEQFF. The CDR3 DNA follows: TGTGCCAGTAGTAGCGGGGGGCGATACAATGAGCAGTTCTTC.

The genes are TRBV27 and TRBJ1-2; 8 bases agree with TRBD1. The length of the CDR3 is 14 residues. Trimming at V came to 4 bases and at J to 8 bases, leaving 9 bases not matched to a gene. CDR1 and CDR2 from the germline V gene are MNHEY and SMNVEV (reference sequence). CDR3 DNA: TGTGCCAGCAGTTCCACAGACAGGGGCGAGGGCTACACCTTC. This codes for CASSSTDRGEGYTF.

The rearrangement uses TRBV6-1 and TRBJ1-6; D possibly corresponds to TRBD1 (6 bases). Trimming removed 5 bases from V and 5 bases from J, with 13 bases in between. Germline V gives CDR1 MNHNS, CDR2 SASEGT. The CDR3 contains 15 residues. CDR3 protein: CASSLKGGDNSPLHF. In nucleotides, the CDR3 is TGTGCCAGCAGTCTTAAGGGGGGGGATAATTCACCCCTCCACTTT.

The J gene is TRBJ1-3, the V gene TRBV30; no definite D call. The CDR3 is 14 amino acids. The V gene lost 2 bases and the J gene lost 0 bases, with 8 bases spanning the gap. The germline gives CDR1 GTSNPN, CDR2 SVGIG (reference sequence). DNA of the CDR3: TGTGCCTGGAGTCCCAGTTACTCTGGAAACACCATATATTTT. Protein product: CAWSPSYSGNTIYF.

The V call is TRBV5-6, the J call TRBJ1-2; D gene unclear. The ends were cut back, 1 base at V and 4 bases at J, with 5 bases in the middle. CDR1 and CDR2 from the germline V gene are SGHDT and YYEEEE. This CDR3 has 12 residues. This chain's CDR3 is CASSLSLYGYTF. In DNA form, the CDR3 reads TGTGCCAGCAGCTTGTCCCTCTATGGCTACACCTTC.

The chain is built from TRBV7-2 and TRBJ2-3; tentative D call: TRBD2 (7 bases). Germline V gene lookup returns CDR1 SGHTA and CDR2 FQGNSA. V dropped 1 base and J dropped 14 bases, with 10 bases sitting between them. The CDR3 runs to 11 residues. CDR3 DNA: TGTGCCAGCAGCTTAGTGCGGGGGCTGTATTTT. Translated, it gives CASSLVRGLYF.

CDR3 sequence (DNA): TGCACCAGCAGCCAAGATCAGAGACTAGCGGGGGAAAAAGAGACCCAGTACTTC. The encoded protein is CTSSQDQRLAGEKETQYF. The gene calls are TRBV1 and TRBJ2-5; the table gives TRBD2 as D, unverified against the DNA. TRBV1 corresponds to a pseudogene. This CDR3 has 18 residues.

V and J are TRBV5-1 and TRBJ1-4; the D gene is possibly TRBD1 (5 bases). Germline-derived CDR1 and CDR2 are SGHRS and YFSETQ. Trimming took off 6 bases at V and 4 bases at J, with 16 bases between the two ends. The CDR3 spans 15 residues. The CDR3 region is CASTTGGRDNEKLFF. In DNA form, the CDR3 reads TGCGCCAGCACCACCGGGGGTAGGGATAATGAAAAACTGTTTTTT.

This clone appeared once. V and J are TRBV6-6 and TRBJ2-5; D is perhaps TRBD2 (5 bases). Germline V CDR1 and CDR2: MNHNY, SVGAGI (reference sequence). V lost 5 bases, J lost 2 bases, and 15 bases lay in between. The CDR3 runs to 15 residues. For the CDR3, the DNA is TGTGCCAGCAGTCTCCTGCCCCCGGGACAAGAGACCCAGTACTTC. This encodes CASSLLPPGQETQYF.

This clone was counted once. DNA of the CDR3: TGTGCCAGTAGTATAGTAATGTCCGGGGATCAGCCCCAGCATTTT. Its protein is CASSIVMSGDQPQHF. This sequence joins TRBV19 and TRBJ1-5; D gene uncertain. From germline, CDR1 is LNHDA and CDR2 SQIVND (reference sequence). This CDR3 comprises 15 residues. The ends were cut back, 1 base at V and 5 bases at J, with 12 bases in the middle. Drawing the rest from reference TRBV19 and TRBJ1-5, the complete variable domain is DGGITQSPKYLFRKEGQNVTLSCEQNLNHDAMYWYRQDPGQGLRLIYYSQIVNDFQKGDIAEGYSVSREKKESFPLTVTSAQKNPTAFYLCASSIVMSGDQPQHFGDGTRLSIL.